Listed here are 20 T cell receptor beta chains from one sample, sequenced in a study of CD8+ T cells in alopecia areata. The sequencing template was cDNA reverse transcribed from extracted RNA. Sequenced by immunoSEQ multiplex PCR; TCRdb stores in-frame clones only, minus some. The sample lists over 150,000 clones; 45% to 70% were seen once. The sequenced material came from CD8+ T cells sorted from blood. These receptors originate from a human donor in good health.

V is TRBV29-1 and J is TRBJ1-1; D remains ambiguous. Between the trimmed V and J ends, which lost 4 bases and 1 base, there was a span of 7 bases. Germline loops: CDR1 SQVTM, CDR2 ANQGSEA. There are 12 residues in the CDR3. The CDR3 DNA follows: TGCAGCGTTGTGGCCCCGAACACTGAAGCTTTCTTT. This sequence encodes CSVVAPNTEAFF.

The V call is TRBV9, the J call TRBJ2-7; 8 bases agree with TRBD1. V dropped 4 bases and J dropped 5; count of bases not matched to a gene: 5. The CDR3 runs to 13 residues. Germline-derived CDR1 and CDR2 are SGDLS and YYNGEE. CDR3 in amino acids: CASSLPGGNEQYF. The CDR3 region has the DNA TGTGCCAGCAGCCTACCAGGGGGCAACGAGCAGTACTTC.

The rearrangement joins TRBV5-1 to TRBJ1-2; D is possibly TRBD1 (5 bases). CDR3 length: 15 residues. In germline, CDR1 is SGHRS, CDR2 YFSETQ. Trimming cost V 7 bases and J 4 bases, with 20 bases left between them. This CDR3 reads CASQEYSGPGYGYTF. DNA for the CDR3: TGCGCCAGCCAGGAGTATTCAGGGCCCGGCTATGGCTACACCTTC. Full variable domain (rest looked up from reference TRBV5-1 and TRBJ1-2): KAGVTQTPRYLIKTRGQQVTLSCSPISGHRSVSWYQQTPGQGLQFLFEYFSETQRNKGNFPGRFSGRQFSNSRSEMNVSTLELGDSALYLCASQEYSGPGYGYTFGSGTRLTVV.

This clone was counted only a few times. The chain recombines TRBV11-2 with TRBJ1-2; unclear D gene. Germline V gene lookup returns CDR1 SGHAT and CDR2 FQNNGV. The V gene lost 1 base and the J gene lost 0 bases, with 12 bases spanning the gap. The CDR3 runs 16 residues. The CDR3 bases are TGTGCCAGCAGCTTAGGGGGAGAGTTGCCTAACTATGGCTACACCTTC. This sequence encodes CASSLGGELPNYGYTF.

This clone was seen a single time. The chain joins TRBV2 to TRBJ2-5; 13 bases agree with TRBD2. Trimming at V came to 6 bases and at J to 5 bases, leaving 6 bases not matched to a gene. Germline-derived CDR1 and CDR2 are SNHLY and FYNNEI. This CDR3 comprises 15 residues. CDR3 in DNA: TGTGCCAGCAGGGAACCGGGACTAGCGGGGGAGACCCAGTACTTC. As protein: CASREPGLAGETQYF.

This clone was found a few times. The chain is built from TRBV2 and TRBJ1-5, with 9 bases matching TRBD1. Germline CDR1 reads SNHLY; CDR2 reads FYNNEI. Unmatched junction bases numbered 6, after V lost 4 bases and J lost 2 bases. There are 16 residues in the CDR3. Written as DNA, the CDR3 is TGTGCCAGCAGTGTGGACAGGGGAGATGGCAATCAGCCCCAGCATTTT. Amino acid sequence: CASSVDRGDGNQPQHF.

V is TRBV6-5 and J is TRBJ2-5; D gene uncertain. V shed 2 bases and J shed 5 bases, with 12 bases lying between them. Germline CDR1 is MNHEY and CDR2 is SVGAGI. This CDR3 region has 14 residues. CDR3 coding DNA: TGTGCCAGCAGTTACGCAGCGTCCCCGGAGACCCAGTACTTC. This sequence encodes CASSYAASPETQYF.

Regarding this clone: The sample holds other DNA sequences that translate to the same CDR3. The genes are TRBV6-6 and TRBJ2-3; D uncertain. CDR1 and CDR2 from the germline V gene are MNHNY and SVGAGI (reference sequence). Trimming took 0 bases from V and 4 from J, leaving 5 bases between them. This CDR3 contains 13 residues. CDR3 in DNA: TGTGCCAGCAGTTACTCTGGAGCAGATACGCAGTATTTT. Its translation: CASSYSGADTQYF.

The chain combines TRBV6-1 with TRBJ2-1, with D possibly being TRBD1 or TRBD2 (6 bases each). Trimming left V 7 bases short and J 13 bases short, with 17 bases between. Germline CDR1 MNHNS, CDR2 SASEGT. The CDR3 covers 12 residues. CDR3 nucleotide sequence: TGTGCCAGCACGGGCGGGGCAGGGGATCAGTTCTTC. Translated, it gives CASTGGAGDQFF.

The chain is built from TRBV30 and TRBJ1-1; D gene unclear. The CDR3 runs to 15 residues. Germline assignment: CDR1 GTSNPN and CDR2 SVGIG (reference sequence). V was shortened by 0 bases and J by 1 base, with 12 bases between the two germline ends. DNA of the CDR3: TGTGCCTGGAGTGTCCCTGGAACGAGGAACACTGAAGCTTTCTTT. Translation gives CAWSVPGTRNTEAFF.

This clone appeared a few times. The J gene is TRBJ1-2, the V gene TRBV27; TRBD1 matches at 7 bases. The length of the CDR3 is 15 residues. With V trimmed by 3 bases and J by 4 bases, 8 bases remained unmatched. In germline, CDR1 is MNHEY, CDR2 SMNVEV (reference sequence). The CDR3 here is CASSFIRGMGYGYTF. DNA for the CDR3: TGTGCCAGCAGTTTTATCAGGGGGATGGGCTATGGCTACACCTTC.

This clone was observed a few times. The chain is built from TRBV5-4 and TRBJ2-1, with D perhaps matching TRBD2 (5 bases). The CDR3 has 12 residues. Looked up from germline, CDR1 is SGHNT and CDR2 is YYREEE (reference sequence). Trimming cost V 5 bases and J 7 bases, with 10 bases left between them. The CDR3 nucleotides are TGTGCCAGCAGGGCTAGCAGGAATGAGCAGTTCTTC. Encoded protein: CASRASRNEQFF.

This clone was seen more than once but under ten times. The rearrangement joins TRBV12-5 to TRBJ2-1, with 13 bases identical to TRBD2. Trimming removed 4 bases from V and 5 bases from J; junction bases left unmatched: 2. The CDR3 totals 15 residues. Germline CDR1 is LGHNT and CDR2 is FRNRAP. CDR3 loop: CASGSGLAGDNEQFF. CDR3 coding DNA: TGTGCTAGTGGTTCCGGACTAGCGGGGGACAATGAGCAGTTCTTC.

The chain uses TRBV7-9 and TRBJ2-1; D is ambiguous. Trimming left V 0 bases short and J 7 bases short, with 4 bases between. This CDR3 is 12 amino acids long. Germline CDR1 reads SEHNR; CDR2 reads FQNEAQ (reference sequence). The CDR3 loop is CASSLAVNEQFF. DNA of the CDR3: TGTGCCAGCAGCTTAGCAGTGAATGAGCAGTTCTTC. The whole variable domain, filled in from reference TRBV7-9 and TRBJ2-1, reads DTGVSQNPRHKITKRGQNVTFRCDPISEHNRLYWYRQTLGQGPEFLTYFQNEAQLEKSRLLSDRFSAERPKGSFSTLEIQRTEQGDSAMYLCASSLAVNEQFFGPGTRLTVL.

This chain links TRBV27 with TRBJ1-5; the match to TRBD1 covers 7 bases. The CDR3 totals 14 residues. V was pared by 1 base and J by 6 bases, with 3 bases of the junction left unmatched. Per germline, CDR1 MNHEY and CDR2 SMNVEV (reference sequence). In nucleotides, the CDR3 is TGTGCCAGCAGTTTATTGGCAGGGGGTCAGCCCCAGCATTTT. Encoded protein: CASSLLAGGQPQHF.

This clone was observed a handful of times. This chain uses TRBV7-9 with TRBJ2-3, with D perhaps matching TRBD1 (6 bases). The V end lost 2 bases, the J end lost 5 bases, and 8 bases lay between the germline ends. Germline lookup yields CDR1 SEHNR and CDR2 FQNEAQ (reference sequence). This CDR3 has 13 amino acids. The CDR3 region has the DNA TGTGCCAGCAGCTTATTAGGGGGAGATACGCAGTATTTT. This encodes CASSLLGGDTQYF.

V gene TRBV30 combines with J gene TRBJ1-4, with D unclear. The CDR3 is 13 residues long. Trimming shortened V by 8 bases and J by 3 bases, and 13 bases separated the two germline ends. Germline CDR1 is GTSNPN and CDR2 is SVGIG (reference sequence). The CDR3 is CATASAANEKLFF. The CDR3 nucleotides are TGTGCCACAGCTTCGGCCGCTAATGAAAAACTGTTTTTT. Based on the CDR3 plus reference TRBV30 and TRBJ1-4, the full variable domain is SQTIHQWPATLVQPVGSPLSLECTVEGTSNPNLYWYRQAAGRGLQLLFYSVGIGQISSEVPQNLSASRPQDRQFILSSKKLLLSDSGFYLCATASAANEKLFFGSGTQLSVL.

This chain connects TRBV6-5 to TRBJ1-1, with TRBD1 matching 8 bases. Germline loops: CDR1 MNHEY, CDR2 SVGAGI. With V trimmed by 6 bases and J by 4 bases, 7 bases remained unmatched. CDR3 length: 14 residues. DNA for the CDR3: TGTGCCAGCAGACAAAGTCAGGGGGCCACTGAAGCTTTCTTT. Its protein product is CASRQSQGATEAFF.

The V gene is TRBV2, the J gene TRBJ2-3; D gene unclear. CDR1 is SNHLY, CDR2 FYNNEI, per germline. Trimming removed 3 bases at V and 0 bases at J, with 4 bases between. The CDR3 runs 13 residues. This chain's CDR3 is CASSDSSTDTQYF. The CDR3 region has the DNA TGTGCCAGCAGTGACTCTAGCACAGATACGCAGTATTTT.

This clone was seen more than once but under ten times. The V call is TRBV7-8, the J call TRBJ2-5; D call uncertain. V lost 7 bases to trimming and J lost 2 bases, with 17 bases between them. CDR1 and CDR2 (germline): SGHVS, FQNEAQ. The CDR3 extends over 15 amino acids. DNA of the CDR3: TGTGCCAGCATCGCCGACATCGCAGATCAAGAGACCCAGTACTTC. This codes for CASIADIADQETQYF.